A selection of T cell receptor beta chains follows, all from one sample in a study of shared clonotypes between healthy human individuals. TCRdb's copy holds only in-frame clones and misses some; the assay was immunoSEQ multiplex PCR. This sample yields 2 million to 3 million clones, of which roughly 93% are seen a single time; roughly 0.39% belongs to the top ten. Material: naive CD4+ T cells from PBMCs. Every receptor here comes from a man aged 18 to 29 in good health. Some clones in this sample may be carry-over from other donors' samples. CDR3s include the opening cysteine and the closing phenylalanine or tryptophan. D genes are given only for firm matches. Expanded clones are given a class, and other clones once, few, many or no size at all.

D: -; V: TRBV5-1; J: TRBJ2-1; size: -; CDR3: CASSLGGLAISYNEQFF; DNA: TGCGCCAGCAGCTTGGGTGGGCTAGCGATATCCTACAATGAGCAGTTCTTC
D: -; V: TRBV28; J: TRBJ2-7; size: -; CDR3: CASSFWGSSYEQYF; DNA: TGTGCCAGCAGTTTTTGGGGGAGCTCCTACGAGCAGTACTTC
D: -; V: TRBV10-3; J: TRBJ2-1; size: -; CDR3: CATSDFLNEQFF; DNA: TGTGCCACCAGCGACTTCCTCAATGAGCAGTTCTTC
D: -; V: TRBV5-1; J: TRBJ2-3; size: -; CDR3: CASSPQGSDTQYF; DNA: TGCGCCAGCTCCCCCCAGGGGTCAGATACGCAGTATTTT
D: TRBD1; V: TRBV28; J: TRBJ2-5; size: -; CDR3: CASRRQGAETQYF; DNA: TGTGCCAGCAGGCGACAGGGGGCGGAGACCCAGTACTTC
D: -; V: TRBV28; J: TRBJ2-3; size: once; CDR3: CASRKTLSTDTQYF; DNA: TGTGCCAGCAGAAAAACACTAAGCACAGATACGCAGTATTTT
D: TRBD1; V: TRBV7-9; J: TRBJ2-6; size: -; CDR3: CASSTGTGLLSGANVLTF; DNA: TGTGCCAGCAGCACCGGGACAGGGCTCCTCTCTGGGGCCAACGTCCTGACTTTC
D: -; V: TRBV7-2; J: TRBJ2-5; size: -; CDR3: CASSLVPQETQYF; DNA: TGTGCCAGCAGCTTGGTTCCACAAGAGACCCAGTACTTC
D: -; V: TRBV28; J: TRBJ2-7; size: few; CDR3: CASSLLSYEQYF; DNA: TGTGCCAGCAGTTTATTGTCCTACGAGCAGTACTTC
D: TRBD2; V: TRBV5-1; J: TRBJ2-2; size: -; CDR3: CASSLRLAGLHGELFF; DNA: TGCGCCAGCAGCTTGAGGCTAGCGGGTCTTCACGGGGAGCTGTTTTTT
D: -; V: TRBV6-5; J: TRBJ1-5; size: -; CDR3: CASSYDRFDQPQHF; DNA: TGTGCCAGCAGTTACGACAGATTCGATCAGCCCCAGCATTTT
D: TRBD2; V: TRBV10-2; J: TRBJ2-7; size: -; CDR3: CASRPQLAGGSHEQYF; DNA: TGCGCCAGCAGGCCACAACTAGCGGGAGGATCCCACGAGCAGTACTTC
D: TRBD1; V: TRBV30; J: TRBJ1-1; size: -; CDR3: CAWSDRGSTEAFF; DNA: TGTGCCTGGAGTGACAGGGGTAGTACTGAAGCTTTCTTT
D: TRBD1; V: TRBV28; J: TRBJ2-7; size: -; CDR3: CALRGTPAGEQYF; DNA: TGTGCCCTCAGGGGGACCCCCGCGGGCGAGCAGTACTTC
D: -; V: TRBV7-9; J: TRBJ1-1; size: once; CDR3: CASSSYSGPTEAFF; DNA: TGTGCCAGCAGCTCATACTCGGGCCCCACTGAAGCTTTCTTT
D: -; V: TRBV30; J: TRBJ2-2; size: -; CDR3: CAWSPLARTNTGELFF; DNA: TGTGCCTGGAGTCCCCTAGCAAGAACGAACACCGGGGAGCTGTTTTTT
D: -; V: TRBV25-1; J: TRBJ2-2; size: -; CDR3: CASSEYGGAAGYTGELFF; DNA: TGTGCCAGCAGTGAATACGGAGGGGCTGCTGGGTACACCGGGGAGCTGTTTTTT
D: -; V: TRBV28; J: TRBJ2-7; size: -; CDR3: CANNHRSSYEQYF; DNA: TGTGCCAACAACCATCGGAGCTCCTACGAGCAGTACTTC
D: -; V: TRBV7-3; J: TRBJ2-5; size: -; CDR3: CASSLTPGDGKTQYF; DNA: TGTGCCAGCAGCTTAACACCAGGGGATGGAAAGACCCAGTACTTC
D: TRBD1; V: TRBV5-6; J: TRBJ1-1; size: -; CDR3: CASSPTQGADTEAFF; DNA: TGTGCCAGCAGCCCGACTCAGGGGGCTGACACTGAAGCTTTCTTT
D: -; V: TRBV18; J: TRBJ1-5; size: -; CDR3: CASSSQTDQPQHF; DNA: TGTGCCAGCTCATCACAAACTGATCAGCCCCAGCATTTT
D: TRBD2; V: TRBV7-3; J: TRBJ2-1; size: -; CDR3: CASSLISTSGESSYNEQFF; DNA: TGTGCCAGCAGCCTCATATCAACTAGCGGTGAGAGCTCCTACAATGAGCAGTTCTTC
D: TRBD2; V: TRBV6-1; J: TRBJ2-1; size: -; CDR3: CASSEYGSGSDRNEQFF; DNA: TGTGCCAGCAGTGAATATGGTAGCGGGAGTGATAGGAATGAGCAGTTCTTC
D: -; V: TRBV27; J: TRBJ2-3; size: -; CDR3: CASSLGAGIDTQYF; DNA: TGTGCCAGCAGTTTGGGGGCAGGGATCGATACGCAGTATTTT
D: -; V: TRBV7-9; J: TRBJ2-1; size: -; CDR3: CASSRTHLTNEQFF; DNA: TGTGCCAGCAGCCGCACTCACCTAACTAATGAGCAGTTCTTC
D: -; V: TRBV5-1; J: TRBJ2-2; size: -; CDR3: CASSLMTGANTGELFF; DNA: TGCGCCAGCAGCTTGATGACAGGCGCGAACACCGGGGAGCTGTTTTTT
D: -; V: TRBV28; J: TRBJ1-5; size: -; CDR3: CASSLRPVVQPQHF; DNA: TGTGCCAGCAGTTTGAGGCCCGTGGTTCAGCCCCAGCATTTT
D: -; V: TRBV6-4; J: TRBJ2-3; size: -; CDR3: CASSDETTQYF; DNA: TGTGCCAGCAGTGACGAGACTACGCAGTATTTT